This T cell receptor beta chain is from a study of control samples from healthy donors and cancer patients. The CDR3 contains 15 residues. V shed 4 bases, J shed 4 bases, and the junction held 8 bases outside the gene matches. Per germline, CDR1 LGHDT and CDR2 YNNKEL (reference sequence). The table came from immunoSEQ multiplex PCR; TCRdb's copy has only in-frame clones and leaves some out. The data contain 130,000 to 150,000 clones, roughly nine tenths of them singletons. The sequence was collected from a man aged 25-45 years in good health. This chain links TRBV3-1 (or the pseudogene TRBV3-2) with TRBJ1-1, with 8 nucleotides matching TRBD1. The sequencing sample was made of blood. The CDR3 region is CASSPGQATSTEAFF. The CDR3 DNA is TGTGCCAGCAGCCCGGGACAGGCCACGAGCACTGAAGCTTTCTTT.